What follows describes a single TCR beta chain. Antigen unknown. This CDR3 has 13 residues. Germline V gives CDR1 GTSNPN, CDR2 SVGIG (reference sequence). V was clipped by 0 bases and J by 6 bases, with 12 bases between them. Data came from immunoSEQ multiplex PCR; TCRdb stores just in-frame clones and leaves some out. The repertoire holds 55,000 to 80,000 clones, with around 83% as singletons. These data belong to a study of OX40 agonist ivuxolimab in advanced cancers. Study at large: Ivuxolimab, which patients received intravenously every 2 weeks, was dosed at 0.01 to 10 mg/kg. At approximately 83% male, the cohort had a mean age of about 60 years, ranging from about 23 to 79.

Whole-study findings and limits: The mean number of expanded clones was higher in CD8+ T cells than in CD4+. Partial responders treated at 0.1-3.0 mg/kg exhibited clonal expansion among the lowest measured.

The TCR sequence derives from an adult with an advanced solid tumor such as melanoma, head and neck, liver or kidney cancer. The chain carries TRBV30 and TRBJ2-7, with D maybe TRBD1 (6 bases). This specimen was CD4+ or CD8+ T cells sorted from blood, taken in a trial of the OX40 agonist ivuxolimab. The CDR3 reads CAWSVYRAGEQYF. CDR3 DNA sequence: TGTGCCTGGAGTGTTTACAGGGCCGGCGAGCAGTACTTC.